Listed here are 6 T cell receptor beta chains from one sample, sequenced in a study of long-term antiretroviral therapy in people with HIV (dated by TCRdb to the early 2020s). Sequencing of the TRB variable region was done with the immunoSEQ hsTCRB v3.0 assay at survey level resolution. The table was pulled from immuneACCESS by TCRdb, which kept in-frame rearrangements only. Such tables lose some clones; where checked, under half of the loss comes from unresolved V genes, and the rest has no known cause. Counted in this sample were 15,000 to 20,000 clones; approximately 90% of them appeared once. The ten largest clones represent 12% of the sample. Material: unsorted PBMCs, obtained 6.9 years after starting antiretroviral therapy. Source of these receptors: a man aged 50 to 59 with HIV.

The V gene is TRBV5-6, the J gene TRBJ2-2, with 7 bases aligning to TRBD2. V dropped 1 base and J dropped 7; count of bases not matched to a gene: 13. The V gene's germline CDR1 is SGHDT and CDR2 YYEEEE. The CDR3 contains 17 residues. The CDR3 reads CASSLLLGGGLNGELFF. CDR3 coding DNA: TGTGCCAGCAGCTTGTTATTGGGCGGGGGTCTAAACGGGGAGCTGTTTTTT.

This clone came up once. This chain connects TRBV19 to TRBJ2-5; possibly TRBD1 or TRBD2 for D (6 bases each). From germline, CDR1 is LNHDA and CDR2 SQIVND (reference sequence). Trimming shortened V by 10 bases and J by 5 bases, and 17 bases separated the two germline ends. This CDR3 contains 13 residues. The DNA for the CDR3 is TGTGCCACCCGGAGGGGCCAGGGGGAGACCCAGTACTTC. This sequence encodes CATRRGQGETQYF.

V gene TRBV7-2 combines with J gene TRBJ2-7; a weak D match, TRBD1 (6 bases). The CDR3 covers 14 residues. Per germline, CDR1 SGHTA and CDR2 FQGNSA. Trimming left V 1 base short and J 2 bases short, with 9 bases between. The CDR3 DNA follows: TGTGCCAGCAGCTTAGGACAGGCAGCCTACGAGCAGTACTTC. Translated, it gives CASSLGQAAYEQYF.

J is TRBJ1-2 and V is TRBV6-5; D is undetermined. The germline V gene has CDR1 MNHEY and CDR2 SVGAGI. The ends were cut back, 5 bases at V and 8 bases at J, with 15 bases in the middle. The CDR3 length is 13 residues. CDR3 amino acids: CASSETQSPGYTF. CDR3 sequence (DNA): TGTGCCAGCAGTGAAACCCAGTCTCCAGGCTACACCTTC.

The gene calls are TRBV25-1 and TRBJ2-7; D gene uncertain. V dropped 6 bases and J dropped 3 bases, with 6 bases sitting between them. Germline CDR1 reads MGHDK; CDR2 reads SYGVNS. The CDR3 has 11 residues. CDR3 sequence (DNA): TGTGCCAGCAGGGGTGTCTACGAGCAGTACTTC. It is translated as CASRGVYEQYF.

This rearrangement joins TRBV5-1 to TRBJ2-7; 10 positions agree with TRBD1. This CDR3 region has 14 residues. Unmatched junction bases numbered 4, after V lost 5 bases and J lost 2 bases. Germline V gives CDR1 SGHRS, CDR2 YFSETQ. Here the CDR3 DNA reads TGCGCCAGCAGGAGACAGGGGGCGACCTACGAGCAGTACTTC. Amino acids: CASRRQGATYEQYF.